The 20 T cell receptor beta chains reported below all come from one sample, sequenced in a study of prognosis after radiotherapy for stage I lung cancer (dated by TCRdb to 2020 to 2022). The data were produced on an Illumina HiSeq 3000. Two rounds of multiplex PCR were performed to amplify the TCR beta CDR3 region from genomic DNA. The first PCR round used primers specific to each TRBV and TRBJ gene, and the primer sequences were filed in Chinese patent CN105087789A. TCRdb reran the public reads through fastp at Q25 and MiXCR, keeping productive beta chains. One record per CDR3 amino acid sequence lists the most common genes and DNA. The sample records approximately 41,000 distinct CDR3 sequences, approximately 25% of which are singletons. Around a quarter of the sample is held by the ten biggest clonotypes. Source: PBMCs, taken before or after stereotactic body radiation therapy (not recorded which). The receptor source for this set is a donor over 45 with non-small cell lung cancer.

At least ten counts were recorded for this clonotype. The genes are TRBV19 and TRBJ2-3; 7 bases are shared with TRBD2. The junction had 5 bases not matched to a gene; V was cut back by 5 bases and J by 3 bases. This CDR3 has 14 residues. In germline, CDR1 is LNHDA, CDR2 SQIVND (reference sequence). This chain's CDR3 is CASSPSGATDTQYF. CDR3 in DNA: TGTGCCAGTAGTCCTAGCGGAGCAACAGATACGCAGTATTTT.

This clonotype was seen many times. The rearrangement joins TRBV27 to TRBJ2-5; tentative D call: TRBD2 (5 bases). Germline CDR1 and CDR2: MNHEY and SMNVEV (reference sequence). Trimming took off 3 bases at V and 5 bases at J, with 10 bases between the two ends. The CDR3 length is 13 residues. CDR3: CASSFGREETQYF. CDR3 bases: TGTGCCAGCAGTTTTGGTAGGGAGGAGACCCAGTACTTC.

At least ten counts were recorded for this clonotype. The chain combines TRBV14 with TRBJ2-1; D gene ambiguous. Per germline, CDR1 SGHDN and CDR2 FVKESK. V was trimmed by 4 bases and J by 4 bases, leaving 5 bases between them. The CDR3 spans 12 residues. The DNA for the CDR3 is TGTGCCAGCAGCCTACGGTACAATGAGCAGTTCTTC. As protein: CASSLRYNEQFF.

The sample holds many counts of this clonotype. J is TRBJ1-4 and V is TRBV9; tentative D call: TRBD1 (5 bases). The V end lost 0 bases, the J end lost 8 bases, and 11 bases lay between the germline ends. From germline, CDR1 is SGDLS and CDR2 YYNGEE. The CDR3 covers 14 residues. The CDR3 loop reads CASSVDGTSEKLFF. In nucleotides, the CDR3 is TGTGCCAGCAGCGTAGACGGGACTAGCGAAAAACTGTTTTTT. Based on the CDR3 plus reference TRBV9 and TRBJ1-4, the full variable domain is DSGVTQTPKHLITATGQRVTLRCSPRSGDLSVYWYQQSLDQGLQFLIQYYNGEERAKGNILERFSAQQFPDLHSELNLSSLELGDSALYFCASSVDGTSEKLFFGSGTQLSVL.

A few counts support this clonotype. One base away lies a much larger clone, so this may be a sequencing read error. The CDR3 carries no conserved terminal phenylalanine or tryptophan, so it likely arises from a read error. This CDR3 is CASSYASGWGTQYS. The CDR3 bases are TGTGCCAGCAGTTACGCCTCGGGGTGGGGGACCCAGTACTCC. This chain joins TRBV6-2 or TRBV6-3 and TRBJ2-5; a weak D match, TRBD2 (5 bases). From germline, CDR1 is MNHEY and CDR2 SVGEGT. The germline V and J ends were trimmed by 2 bases and 7 bases, with 14 bases remaining between them. The CDR3 is made up of 14 amino acids.

The CDR3 reads CSARDQGGVQNTGELFF. The CDR3 nucleotides read TGCAGTGCTAGAGATCAGGGGGGGGTCCAAAACACCGGGGAGCTGTTTTTT. The rearrangement joins TRBV20-1 to TRBJ2-2, with D tentatively TRBD1 or TRBD2 (7 bases each). The V gene's germline CDR1 is DFQATT and CDR2 SNEGSKA (reference sequence). Trimming removed 0 bases at V and 2 bases at J, with 16 bases between. The CDR3 runs 17 residues.

This clonotype has just one count. This may be a read error, as it is one base from a much larger clone. The rearrangement uses TRBV9 and TRBJ1-2; D may be TRBD1 (6 bases). The CDR3 totals 12 residues. Between the trimmed V and J ends, which lost 5 bases and 7 bases, there was a span of 12 bases. In germline, CDR1 is SGDLS, CDR2 YYNGEE. The CDR3 is CASRVRGAGYTF. The DNA of the CDR3 is TGTGCCAGCAGAGTACGGGGGGCTGGCTACACCTTC.

This clonotype was observed at least ten times. The chain uses TRBV11-2 and TRBJ1-5, with D unresolved. Germline V gene lookup returns CDR1 SGHAT and CDR2 FQNNGV. CDR3 size: 13 residues. The germline V and J ends were trimmed by 2 bases and 4 bases, with 6 bases remaining between them. CDR3 sequence reads: CASSLWWNQPQHF. CDR3 nucleotides: TGTGCCAGCAGCTTATGGTGGAATCAGCCCCAGCATTTT.

The chain is built from TRBV20-1 and TRBJ2-7; the D gene is possibly TRBD1 (5 bases). The CDR3 has 13 amino acids. Trimming took off 7 bases at V and 7 bases at J, with 20 bases between the two ends. The germline V gene has CDR1 DFQATT and CDR2 SNEGSKA (reference sequence). CDR3 sequence reads: CSDGWTLSGEQYF. The CDR3 region has the DNA TGCAGTGATGGATGGACACTCTCAGGTGAGCAGTACTTC.

At least ten counts were recorded for this clonotype. This sequence joins TRBV5-6 and TRBJ2-2, with 10 bases lining up with TRBD2. From germline, CDR1 is SGHDT and CDR2 YYEEEE. This CDR3 region has 15 residues. V trimming: 2 bases; J trimming: 7 bases; junction bases outside the gene matches: 5. DNA for the CDR3: TGTGCCAGCAGCTTAGCGGGAGGGCCTGGCGGGGAGCTGTTTTTT. Its protein is CASSLAGGPGGELFF.

This clonotype has ten or more counts. This chain connects TRBV6-1 to TRBJ2-1, with 7 bases matching TRBD2. This CDR3 is 13 amino acids long. V was clipped by 5 bases and J by 9 bases; unmatched bases: 7. The V gene's germline CDR1 is MNHNS and CDR2 SASEGT. CDR3 sequence (DNA): TGTGCCAGCAGTCGGACTAGGTCCACTGAGCAGTTCTTC. Its protein product is CASSRTRSTEQFF.

This clonotype was recorded at least ten times. The chain employs TRBV6-4 and TRBJ1-1, with D perhaps matching TRBD1 (6 bases). This CDR3 has 12 amino acids. V lost 0 bases and J 9 bases, leaving 8 bases between the germline ends. Germline V CDR1 and CDR2: MRHNA, SNTAGT. This CDR3 is CASSDSRGQAFF. In DNA, the CDR3 is TGTGCCAGCAGTGACTCCAGGGGTCAAGCTTTCTTT.

This clonotype showed up many times. This chain connects TRBV5-4 to TRBJ2-3; unclear D gene. The ends were cut back, 3 bases at V and 2 bases at J, with 7 bases in the middle. CDR1 SGHNT and CDR2 YYREEE come from the germline V gene (reference sequence). This CDR3 is built from 13 residues. The CDR3 sequence: CASSYRFTDTQYF. DNA of the CDR3: TGTGCCAGCAGCTATCGCTTCACAGATACGCAGTATTTT.

Concerning this clonotype itself: One end of the junction fails to match germline, which may point to a read error. The J gene is TRBJ2-3, the V gene TRBV10-3, with D maybe TRBD2 (6 bases). Germline-derived CDR1 and CDR2 are ENHRY and SYGVKD. This CDR3 spans 14 amino acids. The CDR3 DNA reads as TGTGCCATCAGCGGGGGATGGAGCTCAGATACGCTGTATTTT. Its protein product is CAISGGWSSDTLYF.

This clonotype was observed at least ten times. This sequence joins TRBV11-3 and TRBJ2-3; 8 nucleotides agree with TRBD2. CDR3 size: 14 residues. The germline gives CDR1 SGHNT, CDR2 YENEEA. The V gene end was trimmed by 4 bases and the J gene end by 0 bases; junction bases not matched to a gene: 0. The CDR3 loop is CASSSGGSTDTQYF. The CDR3 DNA follows: TGTGCCAGCAGCTCGGGGGGGAGCACAGATACGCAGTATTTT.

With regard to this clonotype: An end of the junction differs from the germline gene, which may be a read error. The chain uses TRBV6-1 and TRBJ2-7; 9 positions agree with TRBD2. The germline gives CDR1 MNHNS, CDR2 SASEGT. The CDR3 extends over 15 amino acids. CDR3 region: CDSSEGLAGTYEQYF. The CDR3, as DNA: TGTGACAGCAGTGAGGGGCTAGCGGGAACCTACGAGCAGTACTTC.

This clonotype was seen ten or more times. The chain has TRBV2 and TRBJ2-5; the match to TRBD1 covers 8 bases. Germline V gives CDR1 SNHLY, CDR2 FYNNEI. The V segment lost 5 bases and the J segment 5 bases; nucleotides outside the gene matches: 19. CDR3 length: 18 amino acids. The CDR3 protein is CASSLRDFRDRRRETQYF. DNA for the CDR3: TGTGCCAGCAGTTTAAGAGACTTCCGGGACAGGAGAAGGGAGACCCAGTACTTC.

This clonotype was seen ten or more times. The genes are TRBV11-2 and TRBJ2-2; tentative D call: TRBD2 (6 bases). There are 14 residues in the CDR3. Germline loops: CDR1 SGHAT, CDR2 FQNNGV. V lost 5 bases, J lost 6 bases, and 13 bases lay in between. The CDR3 nucleotides read TGTGCCAGCAGCCTCGGGCGGGGAGCCGGGGAGCTGTTTTTT. Amino acid sequence: CASSLGRGAGELFF.

To note about this clonotype: This probably arose from a read error, given a far larger clone one base away. This rearrangement joins TRBV6-2 or TRBV6-3 to TRBJ1-5; D is ambiguous. The length of the CDR3 is 13 residues. Germline assignment: CDR1 MNHEY and CDR2 SVGEGT. Trimming stripped 7 bases from V and 5 bases from J, with 12 bases between. The chain's CDR3 is CASNLSPYQPQHF. CDR3 DNA sequence: TGTGCCAGCAACCTATCCCCCTATCAGCCCCAGCATTTT.

This clonotype was observed many times. This chain joins TRBV27 and TRBJ2-1; D is perhaps TRBD1 (5 bases). The CDR3 consists of 13 residues. V was clipped by 7 bases and J by 3 bases, with 10 bases between them. Germline lookup yields CDR1 MNHEY and CDR2 SMNVEV (reference sequence). This CDR3 is CASKEDSYNEQFF. CDR3 DNA sequence: TGTGCCAGCAAGGAAGACAGCTACAATGAGCAGTTCTTC.